The 12 T cell receptor beta chains below all came from one sample that was sequenced in a study of CD8 T cells in ankylosing spondylitis. In TCRdb, the 5' RACE reads were re-called with MiXCR into one record per CDR3 protein. The sample yields some 54,000 distinct CDR3 sequences, less than 8.5% seen once. Sequencing input: blood, either unsorted or a sorted T cell fraction (not recorded which). The receptors come from a female donor with ankylosing spondylitis or in good health (not recorded which).

This clonotype was observed at least ten times. The V call is TRBV12-3 or TRBV12-4, the J call TRBJ1-5, with D unresolved. The CDR3 spans 12 residues. V shed 4 bases and J shed 6 bases, with 7 bases lying between them. The CDR3 nucleotides are TGTGCCAGCAGTTCGGGCGGTCAGCCCCAGCATTTT. It yields the protein CASSSGGQPQHF.

The chain links TRBV7-2 to TRBJ2-2; D remains ambiguous. V lost 3 bases and J 1 base, leaving 6 bases between the germline ends. Germline values: CDR1 SGHTA, CDR2 FQGNSA. The CDR3 sequence is 14 residues long. CDR3 sequence (DNA): TGTGCCAGCAGCTTCTGGGGGAACACCGGGGAGCTGTTTTTT. It translates to CASSFWGNTGELFF.

This rearrangement joins TRBV3-1 to TRBJ2-7; no definite D call. This CDR3 has 15 residues. Trimming pared 0 bases from V and 2 bases from J, leaving 11 bases between. Looked up from germline, CDR1 is LGHDT and CDR2 is YNNKEL (reference sequence). The CDR3: CASSQEVTAAYEQYF. CDR3 bases: TGTGCCAGCAGCCAAGAGGTTACAGCAGCCTACGAGCAGTACTTC.

The chain employs TRBV7-2 and TRBJ2-5; D is ambiguous. CDR1 and CDR2 (germline): SGHTA, FQGNSA. V was pared by 3 bases and J by 0 bases, with 14 bases between. The CDR3 has 16 amino acids. The CDR3 loop reads CASSFAVGRNQETQYF. For the CDR3, the DNA is TGTGCCAGCAGCTTCGCGGTAGGGCGGAACCAAGAGACCCAGTACTTC.

This clonotype appeared many times. The chain's CDR3 is CASSSRDSDEKLFF. The CDR3, as DNA: TGCGCCAGCAGCTCAAGGGACAGCGATGAAAAACTGTTTTTT. The chain joins TRBV5-1 to TRBJ1-4; 7 bases match TRBD1. The J segment lost 6 bases and the V segment lost 3 bases, leaving 5 bases of the junction unmatched. This CDR3 has 14 residues. Germline assignment: CDR1 SGHRS and CDR2 YFSETQ.

This clonotype was counted at least ten times. The chain couples TRBV10-3 to TRBJ2-1; 12 nucleotides line up with TRBD2. The CDR3 consists of 17 residues. The germline V gene has CDR1 ENHRY and CDR2 SYGVKD. The V and J ends lost 6 bases and 5 bases, in that order; junction bases with no gene match: 11. The CDR3 reads CAISNIPTSGGNNEQFF. DNA of the CDR3: TGTGCCATCAGCAACATCCCTACTAGCGGGGGGAACAATGAGCAGTTCTTC.

In its sample, this clonotype was seen many times. The J gene is TRBJ1-5, the V gene TRBV5-6; a possible D gene is TRBD1 (6 bases). V was pared by 4 bases and J by 2 bases, with 13 bases between. CDR3 size: 15 residues. CDR1 SGHDT and CDR2 YYEEEE come from the germline V gene. The CDR3 DNA reads TGTGCCAGCAGCGAAACAGGGTTAGGCAATCAGCCCCAGCATTTT. Translation: CASSETGLGNQPQHF.

This clonotype was recorded many times. This sequence joins TRBV9 and TRBJ2-7; D perhaps matches TRBD1 (5 bases). The V gene lost 4 bases and the J gene lost 6 bases, with 17 bases spanning the gap. Germline V gives CDR1 SGDLS, CDR2 YYNGEE. The CDR3 is 14 amino acids. CDR3 DNA: TGTGCCAGCAGCAATCCTACGCAGGGTGGCGAGCAGTACTTC. It specifies CASSNPTQGGEQYF.

The sample holds many counts of this clonotype. This chain connects TRBV5-1 to TRBJ1-1, with D tentatively TRBD1 (6 bases). Germline loops: CDR1 SGHRS, CDR2 YFSETQ. Trimming took off 2 bases at V and 11 bases at J, with 22 bases between the two ends. The CDR3 is 15 residues long. The CDR3 DNA is TGCGCCAGCAGCTTCTACAGGGTGCGGATCGAAGAGGCTTTCTTT. Protein sequence: CASSFYRVRIEEAFF.

The table lists this clonotype with many counts. The chain recombines TRBV5-1 with TRBJ2-7; D not resolved. CDR1 and CDR2 from the germline V gene are SGHRS and YFSETQ. This CDR3 is 15 amino acids long. V lost 0 bases, J lost 0 bases, and 10 bases lay in between. The CDR3 sequence is CASSLAVGFSYEQYF. In DNA, the CDR3 is TGCGCCAGCAGCTTGGCCGTGGGATTCTCCTACGAGCAGTACTTC. Full variable domain (missing parts from reference TRBV5-1 and TRBJ2-7): KAGVTQTPRYLIKTRGQQVTLSCSPISGHRSVSWYQQTPGQGLQFLFEYFSETQRNKGNFPGRFSGRQFSNSRSEMNVSTLELGDSALYLCASSLAVGFSYEQYFGPGTRLTVT.

This clonotype came up many times. V usage is TRBV12-3 or TRBV12-4 and J usage is TRBJ1-5; D might be TRBD1 (6 bases). The CDR3 loop spans 18 amino acids. Trimming shortened V by 3 bases and J by 4 bases, and 22 bases separated the two germline ends. CDR3 protein: CASSLAGALGKGNQPQHF. The DNA for the CDR3 is TGTGCCAGCAGTTTGGCAGGGGCGTTGGGAAAGGGAAATCAGCCCCAGCATTTT.

The table lists this clonotype with many counts. This rearrangement joins TRBV20-1 to TRBJ1-5; D unresolved. CDR1 is DFQATT and CDR2 is SNEGSKA in the germline V gene (reference sequence). The CDR3 consists of 13 residues. V was trimmed by 1 base and J by 10 bases, leaving 14 bases between them. The CDR3 sequence is CSARGTGLDPQHF. For the CDR3, the DNA is TGCAGTGCTAGAGGGACTGGGTTGGATCCCCAGCATTTT.